This T cell receptor (beta chain) stems from a study of cytomegalovirus exposure and HLA in healthy donors. General study findings and limits: Other equally common chains were less clonally expanded than HLA-associated TCR beta chains, a later analysis showed. An analysis that was carried out later associated 15,000 to 20,000 TCR beta sequences with HLA alleles at 0.05 false discovery rate. A list of roughly 180 TCR beta chains associated with cytomegalovirus was given.

Primers included in the PCR were 60 Vbeta and 13 Jbeta primers. In the original processing: In a later analysis, some 80 million unique TCR beta chains included roughly 11 million shared by two or more donors. TCRdb keeps only in-frame clones here, not all; method: immunoSEQ multiplex PCR. V, J and clone size are taken as reported in that table, and D and trimming were inferred from the DNA itself. The data show 170,000 or so clones, approximately 85% seen once. This clone was seen more than once but under ten times. The antigen is undetermined. The CDR3 loop spans 17 amino acids. Trimming cost V 1 base and J 3 bases; bases outside gene matches: 7. Germline loops: CDR1 KGHSH, CDR2 LQKENI.

The chain couples TRBV18 to TRBJ2-7; 12 bases match TRBD2. This clonotype was obtained from a girl aged 10 to 17 in good health and CMV-seropositive. Input material: PBMCs. The chain's CDR3 is CASSPRQLAGGVYEQYF. The DNA of the CDR3 is TGTGCCAGCTCACCACGTCAACTAGCGGGGGGAGTCTACGAGCAGTACTTC. The full variable domain, rest sourced from reference TRBV18 and TRBJ2-7, is NAGVMQNPRHLVRRRGQEARLRCSPMKGHSHVYWYRQLPEEGLKFMVYLQKENIIDESGMPKERFSAEFPKEGPSILRIQQVVRGDSAAYFCASSPRQLAGGVYEQYFGPGTRLTVT.